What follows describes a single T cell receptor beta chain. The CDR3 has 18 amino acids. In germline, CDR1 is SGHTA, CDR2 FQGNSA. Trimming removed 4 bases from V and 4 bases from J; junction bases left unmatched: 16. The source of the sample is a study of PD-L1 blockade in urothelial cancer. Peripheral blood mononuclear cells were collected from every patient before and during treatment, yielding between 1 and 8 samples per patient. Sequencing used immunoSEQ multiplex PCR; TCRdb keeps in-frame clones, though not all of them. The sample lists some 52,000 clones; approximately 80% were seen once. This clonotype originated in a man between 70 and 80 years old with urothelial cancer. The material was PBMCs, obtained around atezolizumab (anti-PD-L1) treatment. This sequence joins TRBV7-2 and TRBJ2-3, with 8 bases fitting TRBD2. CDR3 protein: CASSSDFPAGTSSDTQYF. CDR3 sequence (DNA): TGTGCCAGCAGCTCCGATTTCCCGGCCGGGACTAGTTCAGATACGCAGTATTTT.